This is a list of T cell receptor beta chains from one sample in a study of beta chain features in type 1 diabetes. Assay: immunoSEQ multiplex PCR; the TCRdb copy retains only in-frame clones and omits some. This sample has more than 150,000 clones; about 13% occur once, and the top ten carry about 0.59%. Material: central memory CD4+ T cells from blood. Source of these receptors: a woman in her late teens or twenties in good health. CDR3s include the opening cysteine and the closing phenylalanine or tryptophan. The D gene is left open where the match is weak. Some rows mark clone size as missing; the rest say once, few, many or name a class of expanded clone.

TRBJ2-7 | - | TRBD2 | TRBV29-1 | CSVDLGRNTEQYF | TGCAGCGTTGACCTCGGGAGGAATACCGAGCAGTACTTC
TRBJ1-2 | - | - | TRBV29-1 | CSVSGRSGATNYGYTF | TGCAGCGTATCCGGGAGATCCGGGGCCACTAACTATGGCTACACCTTC
TRBJ2-2 | few | - | TRBV19 | CASSISQITGELFF | TGTGCCAGTAGTATCAGTCAAATCACCGGGGAGCTGTTTTTT
TRBJ1-5 | - | - | TRBV4-3 | CASSHNRERDQPQHF | TGCGCCAGCAGCCATAACAGGGAAAGGGACCAGCCCCAGCATTTT
TRBJ2-3 | few | TRBD2 | TRBV28 | CASTTGTSGITDTQYF | TGTGCCAGCACCACCGGGACTAGCGGGATAACAGATACGCAGTATTTT
TRBJ2-6 | many | TRBD2 | TRBV4-2 | CASSQEILLAGFSGANVLTF | TGTGCCAGCAGCCAAGAAATATTGCTAGCGGGGTTCTCTGGGGCCAACGTCCTGACTTTC
TRBJ1-5 | - | TRBD1 | TRBV30 | CAWSLTGDQPQHF | TGTGCCTGGTCTCTAACAGGGGATCAGCCCCAGCATTTT
TRBJ1-5 | few | - | TRBV28 | CASSLPGVSNQPQHF | TGTGCCAGCAGTTTACCGGGGGTCAGCAATCAGCCCCAGCATTTT
TRBJ2-3 | - | - | TRBV28 | CASSLVASTQYF | TGTGCCAGCAGTTTAGTTGCGTCTACGCAGTATTTT
TRBJ2-3 | few | TRBD1 | TRBV5-1 | CASSAHRDRGQYF | TGCGCCAGCAGCGCGCACCGGGACAGGGGGCAGTATTTT
TRBJ2-1 | - | - | TRBV2 | CASSATEGYNEQFF | TGTGCCAGCAGCGCCACGGAGGGTTACAATGAGCAGTTCTTC
TRBJ2-7 | - | - | TRBV7-9 | CASSFPSGSSYEQYF | TGTGCCAGCAGCTTCCCCTCCGGGTCCTCATACGAGCAGTACTTC
TRBJ2-2 | few | TRBD2 | TRBV9 | CASSVGLAGSGELFF | TGTGCCAGCAGCGTAGGACTAGCTGGTTCCGGGGAGCTGTTTTTT
TRBJ2-1 | few | TRBD2 | TRBV7-3 | CASSLTLGLAGHEQFF | TGTGCCAGCAGCTTAACGTTGGGACTAGCGGGACATGAGCAGTTCTTC
TRBJ1-3 | - | - | TRBV5-1 | CASSARGTTSAIYF | TGCGCCAGCAGCGCCCGGGGGACCACCAGCGCCATATATTTT
TRBJ2-1 | - | - | TRBV28 | CASYGGRNEQFF | TGTGCCAGCTACGGAGGCCGCAATGAGCAGTTCTTC
TRBJ2-7 | - | TRBD1 | TRBV11-2 | CASSFGTGTGEQYF | TGTGCCAGCAGCTTCGGGACAGGGACGGGCGAGCAGTACTTC